This T cell receptor (beta chain) comes out of a study of T-cell memory formation after mild COVID-19. This clonotype was counted between two and nine times. Each CDR3 protein is one row after TCRdb ran MiXCR on the 5' RACE reads. The sample carries 530,000 or so distinct CDR3 sequences, approximately 15% recorded once. Looked up from germline, CDR1 is MNHEY and CDR2 is SMNVEV (reference sequence). Trimming took off 2 bases at V and 5 bases at J, with 15 bases between the two ends. The CDR3 has 15 amino acids. What was sequenced was PBMCs or a T cell subset sorted from them (not recorded which). The rearrangement links TRBV27 to TRBJ2-5, with D tentatively TRBD2 (5 bases). This TCR came from an adult woman who had mild COVID-19 (a few samples of this study predate the infection). Cell type and time point are not known. The CDR3 protein is CASSLERGRRETQYF. The CDR3 DNA reads TGTGCCAGCAGTTTAGAGCGCGGGCGCAGGGAGACCCAGTACTTC.